One sample yielded the 31 T cell receptor beta chains listed below, sequenced in a study of PD-1 blockade in classical Hodgkin lymphoma. Profiled with immunoSEQ multiplex PCR; TCRdb holds only in-frame clones, not every one. The sample lists 80,000 to 100,000 clones; roughly 91% were seen once. The time point denotes: cycle 4 day 1 (C4D1), after less than 7 weeks of nivolumab. Brentuximab vedotin exposure varied among the patients, all of whom had relapsed after autologous stem cell transplantation. The specimen comprised peripheral blood mononuclear cells (PBMCs), sampled before the fourth cycle of nivolumab. All receptors derive from a human donor with classical Hodgkin lymphoma.

This clone was seen more than once but under ten times. The V gene is TRBV19, the J gene TRBJ1-5; weak D call: TRBD1 (6 bases). V dropped 9 bases and J dropped 7 bases, with 16 bases sitting between them. In germline, CDR1 is LNHDA, CDR2 SQIVND (reference sequence). The CDR3 consists of 13 residues. This CDR3 reads CARDTGYVQPQHF. CDR3 bases: TGTGCCAGAGACACAGGGTACGTCCAGCCCCAGCATTTT.

The V and J genes are TRBV19 and TRBJ2-7; 12 bases line up with TRBD2. The germline V gene encodes CDR1 LNHDA and CDR2 SQIVND (reference sequence). This CDR3 spans 20 amino acids. With 4 bases clipped from V and 0 bases from J, the junction kept 16 bases outside the gene matches. CDR3 coding DNA: TGTGCCAGTAGTAAAGGGGACGGAGGACTAGCGGGACCAAGCTCCTACGAGCAGTACTTC. The encoded protein is CASSKGDGGLAGPSSYEQYF.

V usage is TRBV11-2 and J usage is TRBJ2-5, with D possibly being TRBD1 (6 bases). Germline-derived CDR1 and CDR2 are SGHAT and FQNNGV. Trimming left V 5 bases short and J 2 bases short, with 15 bases between. The CDR3 extends over 15 amino acids. The CDR3 spells CASSRGQQIQETQYF. For the CDR3, the DNA is TGTGCCAGCAGCCGCGGACAGCAGATACAAGAGACCCAGTACTTC. The full variable domain, in which reference TRBV11-2 and TRBJ2-5 provide the parts outside the CDR3, is EAGVAQSPRYKIIEKRQSVAFWCNPISGHATLYWYQQILGQGPKLLIQFQNNGVVDDSQLPKDRFSAERLKGVDSTLKIQPAKLEDSAVYLCASSRGQQIQETQYFGPGTRLLVL.

This sequence joins TRBV6-6 and TRBJ1-1; possible D gene TRBD1, 5 bases. The CDR3 contains 16 residues. The V end was cut by 6 bases, the J end by 1 base, with 18 bases between. Germline-derived CDR1 and CDR2 are MNHNY and SVGAGI (reference sequence). The CDR3 loop reads CASRQSGGRRNTEAFF. The CDR3 coding sequence is TGTGCCAGCAGACAATCCGGGGGGAGGAGGAACACTGAAGCTTTCTTT.

CDR3 sequence (DNA): TGTGCCAGCAGTTTGACAGGAAAGGCCTACGAGCAGTACTTC. This translates into CASSLTGKAYEQYF. The rearrangement links TRBV27 to TRBJ2-7; possibly TRBD1 for D (6 bases). This CDR3 spans 14 amino acids. From germline, CDR1 is MNHEY and CDR2 SMNVEV (reference sequence). V was trimmed by 3 bases and J by 2 bases, leaving 11 bases between them.

This clone has just a few counts. The chain joins TRBV11-2 to TRBJ2-5, with 9 bases matching TRBD2. The CDR3 covers 15 residues. Germline V gene sequence: CDR1 SGHAT, CDR2 FQNNGV. V was clipped by 5 bases and J by 6 bases; unmatched bases: 10. CDR3 loop: CASSAASGTGQTQYF. CDR3 DNA sequence: TGTGCCAGCAGCGCGGCTAGCGGGACTGGGCAGACCCAGTACTTC.

The chain is built from TRBV11-2 and TRBJ1-3; D gene uncertain. Trimming took 2 bases from V and 11 from J, leaving 16 bases between them. The germline V gene encodes CDR1 SGHAT and CDR2 FQNNGV. This CDR3 has 14 amino acids. The DNA of the CDR3 is TGTGCCAGCAGCTTACAGCCCGTTTTTGCGTCCATATATTTT. Amino acid sequence: CASSLQPVFASIYF.

This clone has only a few counts. The rearrangement joins TRBV27 to TRBJ2-7; D gene ambiguous. Germline V CDR1 and CDR2: MNHEY, SMNVEV (reference sequence). Deletions cut 5 bases from V and 5 bases from J, with 7 bases between. CDR3 length: 11 residues. The CDR3 here is CASSRFDEQYF. The CDR3 nucleotides read TGTGCCAGCAGTCGATTTGACGAGCAGTACTTC.

This clone was counted between two and nine times. The chain couples TRBV30 to TRBJ1-1; D unresolved. V lost 0 bases, J lost 5 bases, and 13 bases lay in between. There are 14 residues in the CDR3. CDR1 and CDR2 from the germline V gene are GTSNPN and SVGIG (reference sequence). The CDR3 reads CAWSVASRETEAFF. CDR3 DNA: TGTGCCTGGAGTGTGGCCTCACGAGAGACTGAAGCTTTCTTT.

V gene TRBV29-1 combines with J gene TRBJ1-1; possible D gene TRBD1, 5 bases. V was clipped by 7 bases and J by 10 bases, with 16 bases between them. Germline lookup yields CDR1 SQVTM and CDR2 ANQGSEA. This CDR3 contains 11 residues. The CDR3 coding sequence is TGCAGCGCTTGGGGGGGGATGATAGCTTTCTTT. It encodes CSAWGGMIAFF. Using reference TRBV29-1 and TRBJ1-1 for the parts outside the CDR3, the full variable domain is SAVISQKPSRDICQRGTSLTIQCQVDSQVTMMFWYRQQPGQSLTLIATANQGSEATYESGFVIDKFPISRPNLTFSTLTVSNMSPEDSSIYLCSAWGGMIAFFGQGTRLTVV.

V usage is TRBV2 and J usage is TRBJ2-1; 13 nucleotides agree with TRBD2. From germline, CDR1 is SNHLY and CDR2 FYNNEI. V shed 4 bases and J 7 bases; nucleotides not matched to a gene: 10. This CDR3 is 17 amino acids long. The CDR3 spells CASSVDLGTSGKNEQFF. The CDR3 DNA is TGTGCCAGCAGTGTCGACCTCGGGACTAGCGGGAAGAATGAGCAGTTCTTC.

J is TRBJ2-1 and V is TRBV29-1; 12 bases are a match to TRBD2. This CDR3 has 14 amino acids. Germline V CDR1 and CDR2: SQVTM, ANQGSEA. Germline trimming cut 3 bases from V and 8 bases from J; bases unmatched to any gene: 5. DNA of the CDR3: TGCAGCGTTGAGGGTCTAGCGGGAGGGGATGAGCAGTTCTTC. It codes for CSVEGLAGGDEQFF.

The gene calls are TRBV2 and TRBJ2-7, with D unclear. The germline V and J ends were trimmed by 2 bases and 4 bases, with 12 bases remaining between them. The germline V gene encodes CDR1 SNHLY and CDR2 FYNNEI. The CDR3 extends over 14 amino acids. The CDR3 is CASSENGLGYEQYF. The DNA of the CDR3 is TGTGCCAGCAGTGAAAATGGTCTGGGGTACGAGCAGTACTTC. The complete variable domain, with remaining parts taken from reference TRBV2 and TRBJ2-7, reads EPEVTQTPSHQVTQMGQEVILRCVPISNHLYFYWYRQILGQKVEFLVSFYNNEISEKSEIFDDQFSVERPDGSNFTLKIRSTKLEDSAMYFCASSENGLGYEQYFGPGTRLTVT.

This clone is a singleton in its sample. The gene calls are TRBV11-3 and TRBJ2-1, with TRBD2 identical over 14 bases. J gave up 7 bases and V 5 bases, and 4 bases lay outside the gene matches. Germline V gene data show CDR1 as SGHNT and CDR2 as YENEEA. The CDR3 covers 15 residues. The CDR3 nucleotides are TGTGCCAGCAGCCCGGGACTAGCGGGAGTAAATGAGCAGTTCTTC. Translation: CASSPGLAGVNEQFF.

This CDR3 is CASSFQGQRYGYTF. The CDR3 DNA reads as TGTGCCAGCAGTTTTCAGGGGCAGAGGTATGGCTACACCTTC. The chain recombines TRBV28 with TRBJ1-2, with D possibly matching TRBD1 (6 bases). The germline CDR1 and CDR2 sequences are MDHEN and SYDVKM. The length of the CDR3 is 14 residues. The ends were cut back, 3 bases at V and 5 bases at J, with 13 bases in the middle.

The chain combines TRBV7-2 with TRBJ1-4; D remains unclear. CDR1 and CDR2 from the germline V gene are SGHTA and FQGNSA. The length of the CDR3 is 13 residues. The V and J ends lost 5 bases and 8 bases respectively, with 12 bases between them. CDR3 protein: CASSLRAGEKLFF. The DNA for the CDR3 is TGTGCCAGCAGCCTACGCGCGGGGGAAAAACTGTTTTTT.

The chain joins TRBV5-6 to TRBJ2-7; 7 bases line up with TRBD1. From germline, CDR1 is SGHDT and CDR2 YYEEEE. V trimming: 0 bases; J trimming: 5 bases; junction bases outside the gene matches: 5. This CDR3 spans 14 amino acids. CDR3 bases: TGTGCCAGCAGCTTGGGACAGGGTTTCCACGAGCAGTACTTC. Its protein product is CASSLGQGFHEQYF.

The V and J genes are TRBV27 and TRBJ1-5; 8 bases map to TRBD1. This CDR3 region has 18 residues. The germline V gene has CDR1 MNHEY and CDR2 SMNVEV (reference sequence). V trimming: 0 bases; J trimming: 0 bases; junction bases outside the gene matches: 7. CDR3 in amino acids: CASSLSAGGPYSNQPQHF. The CDR3 DNA reads as TGTGCCAGCAGTTTATCGGCAGGGGGCCCCTATAGCAATCAGCCCCAGCATTTT.

The chain employs TRBV28 and TRBJ1-5; a possible D gene is TRBD1 (5 bases). The CDR3 runs 14 residues. The V gene lost 4 bases and the J gene lost 5 bases, with 12 bases spanning the gap. Germline V gene sequence: CDR1 MDHEN, CDR2 SYDVKM. The CDR3 sequence: CASSWDGAYQPQHF. As DNA, the CDR3 is TGTGCCAGCAGTTGGGACGGGGCGTATCAGCCCCAGCATTTT.

The chain recombines TRBV5-4 with TRBJ2-5; possible D gene TRBD1, 5 bases. CDR3 length: 13 amino acids. The germline gives CDR1 SGHNT, CDR2 YYREEE (reference sequence). Trimming cost V 4 bases and J 1 base, with 8 bases left between them. CDR3 coding DNA: TGTGCCAGCAGCGCCGACAGCCAAGAGACCCAGTACTTC. Protein sequence: CASSADSQETQYF.

The chain carries TRBV6-6 and TRBJ2-5; 7 nucleotides align to TRBD2. Germline values: CDR1 MNHNY, CDR2 SVGAGI (reference sequence). J lost 5 bases, V lost 5 bases, and 5 bases had no gene match. This CDR3 contains 13 residues. The CDR3 DNA follows: TGTGCCAGCAGTAAAACTAGCGCGGAGACCCAGTACTTC. It codes for CASSKTSAETQYF.

This chain links TRBV5-6 with TRBJ2-7; D is perhaps TRBD1 (6 bases). The CDR3 has 14 residues. The germline CDR1 and CDR2 sequences are SGHDT and YYEEEE. Deletions cut 4 bases from V and 0 bases from J, with 11 bases between. The CDR3 sequence: CASSGRDISYEQYF. The CDR3 region has the DNA TGTGCCAGCAGCGGTCGGGACATCTCCTACGAGCAGTACTTC.

This clone is a singleton in its sample. The genes are TRBV20-1 and TRBJ2-1; TRBD2 is a possible D gene (6 bases). This CDR3 is 10 amino acids long. Trimming took off 3 bases at V and 10 bases at J, with 7 bases between the two ends. CDR1 and CDR2 (germline): DFQATT, SNEGSKA (reference sequence). The CDR3 loop is CSASREEQFF. DNA of the CDR3: TGCAGTGCTAGCCGGGAGGAGCAGTTCTTC.

V is TRBV12-5 and J is TRBJ1-3, with D possibly being TRBD1 (5 bases). Germline V CDR1 and CDR2: LGHNT, FRNRAP. This CDR3 region has 14 residues. With 7 bases removed from V and 0 bases from J, the gap between germline ends came to 10 bases. The CDR3 bases are TGTGCTAGTGACAGGTTAGCCTCTGGAAACACCATATATTTT. Amino acid sequence: CASDRLASGNTIYF.

The chain links TRBV30 to TRBJ1-4; D is ambiguous. The V end lost 4 bases, the J end lost 7 bases, and 10 bases lay between the germline ends. Germline V gene sequence: CDR1 GTSNPN, CDR2 SVGIG (reference sequence). The CDR3 runs 12 residues. As DNA, the CDR3 is TGTGCCTGGAAGGCCTTCCGTGAAAAACTGTTTTTT. Its translation: CAWKAFREKLFF.

V gene TRBV28 combines with J gene TRBJ2-5, with TRBD2 matching 10 bases. Per the germline V gene, CDR1 is MDHEN and CDR2 is SYDVKM. V shed 0 bases and J 8 bases; nucleotides not matched to a gene: 3. The CDR3 has 14 residues. CDR3 DNA: TGTGCCAGCAGTTTATGGGCTAGCGGGAGAACCCAGTACTTC. Protein sequence: CASSLWASGRTQYF.

This rearrangement joins TRBV19 to TRBJ1-1; D not certain. The CDR3 length is 13 residues. CDR1 and CDR2 from the germline V gene are LNHDA and SQIVND (reference sequence). The V gene lost 7 bases and the J gene lost 4 bases, with 13 bases spanning the gap. The CDR3 nucleotides read TGTGCCAGTACCCCCCGAGGTTCCACTGAAGCTTTCTTT. It encodes CASTPRGSTEAFF. Based on the CDR3 plus reference TRBV19 and TRBJ1-1, the full variable domain is DGGITQSPKYLFRKEGQNVTLSCEQNLNHDAMYWYRQDPGQGLRLIYYSQIVNDFQKGDIAEGYSVSREKKESFPLTVTSAQKNPTAFYLCASTPRGSTEAFFGQGTRLTVV.

The chain links TRBV28 to TRBJ2-4, with 7 bases identical to TRBD1. The germline V gene has CDR1 MDHEN and CDR2 SYDVKM. This CDR3 region has 13 residues. Losses at the gene ends were 8 bases for V and 4 bases for J; bases not matched to a gene: 5. The CDR3 DNA follows: TGTGCCAGCCGGGACAGCCAGAAAAACATTCAGTACTTC. It specifies CASRDSQKNIQYF.

The DNA of the CDR3 is TGCGCCAGCAGCTTGGGTGGGGGTGTGACTGACAATGAGCAGTTCTTC. It specifies CASSLGGGVTDNEQFF. The V call is TRBV5-1, the J call TRBJ2-1; D may be TRBD1 or TRBD2 (5 bases each). This CDR3 is built from 16 residues. V lost 0 bases and J lost 5, with 15 bases in between. Germline V gene lookup returns CDR1 SGHRS and CDR2 YFSETQ.

The chain uses TRBV4-1 and TRBJ2-1; the D gene is possibly TRBD1 (5 bases). Per germline, CDR1 MGHRA and CDR2 YSYEKL. The CDR3 runs 15 residues. Deletions cut 1 base from V and 3 bases from J, with 10 bases between. CDR3: CASSQVQGRYNEQFF. CDR3 DNA: TGCGCCAGCAGCCAAGTGCAGGGTCGCTACAATGAGCAGTTCTTC.

The chain joins TRBV4-1 to TRBJ2-3; no firm D call. Between the trimmed V and J ends, which lost 3 bases and 6 bases, there was a span of 7 bases. The CDR3 runs 12 residues. The V gene's germline CDR1 is MGHRA and CDR2 YSYEKL. This CDR3 reads CASSQGQDTQYF. The CDR3 nucleotides read TGCGCCAGCAGCCAGGGTCAGGATACGCAGTATTTT.